These T cell receptor beta chains were read from a single sample in a study of early T cells in non-severe SARS-CoV-2 infection. TCRdb re-analysed the 5' RACE reads in MiXCR, keeping a single row per CDR3 protein. The sample yields around 33,000 distinct CDR3 sequences, nearly 6% seen once. Material: whole blood. The receptors here all came from an adult who was a healthcare worker with PCR-confirmed SARS-CoV-2 infection or an uninfected control (not recorded which). Both conserved end residues are part of each CDR3. D genes are given only for firm matches. Rows may omit the clone size; those that give it use once, few, many or a size class.

TRBV7-6	many	TRBJ2-1	NA	CASSLVGNEQFF	TGTGCCAGCAGCTTAGTCGGGAATGAGCAGTTCTTC
TRBV9	many	TRBJ2-6	NA	CASSFQQRGSGANVLTF	TGTGCCAGCAGCTTCCAACAACGGGGCTCTGGGGCCAACGTCCTGACTTTC
TRBV11-2	many	TRBJ2-7	NA	CASSADYEQYF	TGTGCCAGCAGCGCCGACTACGAGCAGTACTTC
TRBV29-1	NA	TRBJ2-7	NA	CSVGTTYEQYF	TGCAGCGTCGGGACCACTTACGAGCAGTACTTC
TRBV5-1	many	TRBJ1-6	NA	CASSFTGNNNSPLHF	TGCGCCAGCAGCTTTACAGGGAATAATAATTCACCCCTCCACTTT
TRBV19	many	TRBJ2-3	TRBD2	CASSPGGLAGTDTQYF	TGTGCCAGTAGTCCGGGAGGACTAGCGGGCACAGATACGCAGTATTTT
TRBV28	many	TRBJ2-7	NA	CASGGSGPFEQYF	TGTGCCAGCGGGGGCTCAGGCCCTTTCGAGCAGTACTTC
TRBV30	NA	TRBJ1-3	NA	CAWSERTAGNTIYF	TGTGCCTGGAGTGAGCGGACAGCTGGAAACACCATATATTTT
TRBV19	many	TRBJ2-1	NA	CASSIGVREQFF	TGTGCCAGTAGTATAGGCGTGCGCGAGCAGTTCTTC
TRBV20-1	many	TRBJ2-1	TRBD2	CSANRLAEFYNEQFF	TGCAGTGCTAATCGACTAGCGGAATTCTACAATGAGCAGTTCTTC
TRBV6-1	many	TRBJ1-1	NA	CASSDSQNTEAFF	TGTGCCAGCAGTGATTCACAGAACACTGAAGCTTTCTTT
TRBV30	many	TRBJ2-1	TRBD1	CAWSVQGPRQFF	TGTGCCTGGAGTGTACAGGGGCCCCGGCAGTTCTTC
TRBV18	many	TRBJ2-1	NA	CASSDYNEQFF	TGTGCCAGCTCAGATTACAATGAGCAGTTCTTC
TRBV20-1	many	TRBJ2-7	TRBD2	CSARDPKGGRLYEQYF	TGCAGTGCTAGAGATCCAAAGGGCGGGAGGCTCTACGAGCAGTACTTC
TRBV7-9	many	TRBJ1-3	TRBD1	CASSLEEGASGNTIYF	TGTGCCAGCAGCTTAGAGGAGGGGGCCTCTGGAAACACCATATATTTT
TRBV20-1	many	TRBJ2-2	TRBD2	CSARDAGLAAGELFF	TGCAGTGCTAGAGATGCGGGACTAGCGGCCGGGGAGCTGTTTTTT
TRBV4-2	few	TRBJ2-7	NA	CASSPAISTGLFYEQYF	TGTGCCAGCAGCCCGGCAATATCGACAGGCCTCTTTTACGAGCAGTACTTC
TRBV2	few	TRBJ1-1	NA	CASSTPRGPNAEAFF	TGTGCCAGCAGTACCCCCCGGGGCCCGAACGCTGAAGCTTTCTTT
TRBV6-2/TRBV6-3	few	TRBJ2-7	TRBD2	CASSYSAASGPYEQYF	TGTGCCAGCAGTTACTCGGCGGCTAGCGGTCCCTACGAGCAGTACTTC
TRBV12-3/TRBV12-4	many	TRBJ2-1	NA	CASSMGVAEQFF	TGTGCCAGCAGCATGGGGGTCGCTGAGCAGTTCTTC
TRBV5-1	many	TRBJ1-1	NA	CASSPGRGVAINTEAFF	TGCGCCAGCAGCCCTGGTAGGGGGGTGGCGATTAACACTGAAGCTTTCTTT
TRBV29-1	many	TRBJ1-2	NA	CSVVPAQDGYTF	TGCAGCGTTGTCCCAGCCCAGGATGGCTACACCTTC
TRBV20-1	many	TRBJ2-5	NA	CSARVPPVGHQYF	TGCAGTGCTAGAGTGCCTCCCGTGGGGCACCAGTACTTC
TRBV12-3/TRBV12-4	many	TRBJ2-7	TRBD2	CASSSLAGASFEQYF	TGTGCCAGCAGTTCTCTAGCGGGGGCCAGTTTTGAGCAGTACTTC
TRBV6-6	few	TRBJ2-7	TRBD1	CASSPLWTGSYEQYF	TGTGCCAGCAGCCCCCTGTGGACAGGTTCCTACGAGCAGTACTTC
TRBV4-2	many	TRBJ2-7	NA	CASSQAFETYYEQYF	TGTGCCAGCAGCCAAGCTTTCGAGACTTACTACGAGCAGTACTTC
TRBV5-1	many	TRBJ2-6	NA	CASGSESSGANVLTF	TGCGCCAGCGGCTCTGAGAGCTCTGGGGCCAACGTCCTGACTTTC
TRBV2	many	TRBJ1-2	NA	CASSDWGRSGYTF	TGTGCCAGCAGTGATTGGGGCAGGTCAGGCTACACCTTC
TRBV10-1	NA	TRBJ2-1	TRBD2	CASSRGRAYNEQFF	TGCGCCAGCAGCCGCGGGAGAGCCTACAATGAGCAGTTCTTC
TRBV2	many	TRBJ2-2	NA	CASSEVRGNTGELFF	TGTGCCAGCAGTGAAGTGAGGGGGAACACCGGGGAGCTGTTTTTT
TRBV20-1	many	TRBJ1-5	NA	CSARERGRSINQPQHF	TGCAGTGCTAGAGAGCGGGGACGTAGCATTAATCAGCCCCAGCATTTT
TRBV20-1	many	TRBJ2-1	NA	CSASPSGPIDEQFF	TGCAGTGCTAGTCCCTCGGGCCCGATAGATGAGCAGTTCTTC
TRBV7-2	many	TRBJ1-5	NA	CASSSPKGTPNQPQHF	TGTGCCAGCAGCTCCCCGAAGGGAACCCCCAATCAGCCCCAGCATTTT
TRBV12-3/TRBV12-4	many	TRBJ1-6	NA	CASKPGPSQSPLHF	TGTGCCAGTAAGCCGGGGCCCTCCCAATCACCCCTCCACTTT
TRBV7-8	many	TRBJ1-2	NA	CASSLAQTTYGYTF	TGTGCCAGCAGCTTAGCACAGACCACCTATGGCTACACCTTC